This TCR beta chain was sequenced for a study of T cells in Graves' hyperthyroidism and ophthalmopathy. CDR1 is MNHNS, CDR2 SASEGT, per germline. Trimming pared 8 bases from V and 4 bases from J, leaving 8 bases between. This CDR3 has 12 residues. The CDR3 regions of TCR beta were amplified from RNA transcripts. An initial round of RT-PCR targeting the TCR CDR3 relied on the HTBI primer set. One entry per CDR3 protein, called by TCRdb with MiXCR from the multiplex PCR reads. The repertoire includes a few hundred thousand distinct CDR3 sequences, roughly 20% of them detected once, and roughly 16% sits in the top ten.

Sequences were obtained from blood. The sequence was collected from a woman between 35 and 50 years old with Graves' ophthalmopathy. The chain carries TRBV6-1 and TRBJ2-2; possibly TRBD2 for D (5 bases). CDR3 region: CASAGFTGELFF. The CDR3 DNA reads TGTGCCAGCGCGGGTTTCACCGGGGAGCTGTTTTTT.